This T cell receptor (beta chain) was identified during a study of cytomegalovirus exposure and HLA in healthy donors. Broader study findings: Most TCR sequences were uncommon, yet certain public TCRs appeared in many donors.

The CDR3 length is 15 residues. V shed 3 bases and J 4 bases; nucleotides not matched to a gene: 2. Germline V gene lookup returns CDR1 SEHNR and CDR2 FQNEAQ (reference sequence). For this clone: Its antigen is as yet unknown.

Produced via immunoSEQ multiplex PCR; TCRdb's table is partial and in-frame only. The profile shows some 340,000 clones, roughly 90% of them singletons. The chain combines TRBV7-9 with TRBJ2-3, with 12 positions matching TRBD1. Sequencing input: PBMCs. The sequence was collected from a woman aged 25-40 years in good health and CMV-seropositive. This chain's CDR3 is CASSLGQGAADTQYF. In nucleotides, the CDR3 is TGTGCCAGCAGCTTGGGACAGGGGGCGGCAGATACGCAGTATTTT.